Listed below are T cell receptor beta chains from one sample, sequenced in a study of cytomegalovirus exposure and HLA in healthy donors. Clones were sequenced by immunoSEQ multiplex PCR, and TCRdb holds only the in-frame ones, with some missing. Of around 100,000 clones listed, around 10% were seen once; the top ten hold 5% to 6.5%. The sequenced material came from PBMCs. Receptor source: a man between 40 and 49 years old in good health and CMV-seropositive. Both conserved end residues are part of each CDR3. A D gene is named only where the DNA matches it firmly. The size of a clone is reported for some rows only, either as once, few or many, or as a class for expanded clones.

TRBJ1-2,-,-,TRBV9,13,TGTGCCAGCAGCCCCGACTATAACTATGGCTACACCTTC,CASSPDYNYGYTF
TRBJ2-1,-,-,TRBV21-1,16,TGTGCCAGCAGCAAAGCGCTGAGCAGGCTATCTGATGAGCAGTTCTTC,CASSKALSRLSDEQFF
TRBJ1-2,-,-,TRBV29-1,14,TGCAGCGTTGGCTTTGACTCGATGTCTTATGGCTACACCTTC,CSVGFDSMSYGYTF
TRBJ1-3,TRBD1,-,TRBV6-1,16,TGTGCCAGCAGTGAAAGGACAGGATTCTCTGGAAACACCATATATTTT,CASSERTGFSGNTIYF
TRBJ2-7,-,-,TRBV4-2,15,TGTGCCAGCAGCCAAGATCACCGGGGTTCCTACGAGCAGTACTTC,CASSQDHRGSYEQYF
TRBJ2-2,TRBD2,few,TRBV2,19,TGTGCCAGCAGCGCCACCGGGACTACCACGTTCGCGAACACCGGGGAGCTGTTTTTT,CASSATGTTTFANTGELFF
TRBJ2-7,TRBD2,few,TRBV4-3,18,TGCGCCAGCAGCCAAGAGACCCAACTAGCGGGCCTCTCCTACGAGCAGTACTTC,CASSQETQLAGLSYEQYF
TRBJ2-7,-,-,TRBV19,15,TGTGCCAGTAGTCCGGGATCCAAAGGCGGGTACGAGCAGTACTTC,CASSPGSKGGYEQYF
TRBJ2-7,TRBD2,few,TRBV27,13,TGTGCCAGCAGCCTAGCGGGAGGTTACGAGCAGTACTTC,CASSLAGGYEQYF
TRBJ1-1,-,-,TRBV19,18,TGTGCCAGTATGCGCCTCAGAGGGCCCACAGACCGGGACACTGAAGCTTTCTTT,CASMRLRGPTDRDTEAFF
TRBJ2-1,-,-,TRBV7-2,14,TGTGCCAGCAGCTTAGTTAAGGGCGGGGTAGATCAGTTCTTC,CASSLVKGGVDQFF
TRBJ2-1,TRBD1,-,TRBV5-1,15,TGCGCCAGCAGCTTACCGGGACAGGGGGGCAATGAGCAGTTCTTC,CASSLPGQGGNEQFF